One and the same sample provided the 3 T cell receptor beta chains below, sequenced in a study of cytomegalovirus exposure and HLA in healthy donors. PCR amplification relied on 60 Vbeta primers (plus 13 Jbeta primers). Sequenced by immunoSEQ multiplex PCR; TCRdb stores in-frame clones only, minus some. The table lists some 150,000 clones, over 75% of them singletons, with approximately 6% in the top ten. Specimen: PBMCs. These receptors came from a man aged 40-50 years in good health and CMV-seropositive.

V is TRBV18 and J is TRBJ2-3, with TRBD2 identical over 9 bases. The CDR3 extends over 18 amino acids. Germline CDR1 is KGHSH and CDR2 is LQKENI. With 0 bases clipped from V and 3 bases from J, the junction kept 10 bases outside the gene matches. The CDR3 region has the DNA TGTGCCAGCTCACCACCTCTTGCGGGAGGGCTTGGGACAGATACGCAGTATTTT. Encoded protein: CASSPPLAGGLGTDTQYF.

The chain has TRBV5-1 and TRBJ2-7; 8 positions match TRBD1. Germline V gives CDR1 SGHRS, CDR2 YFSETQ. Unmatched junction bases numbered 7, after V lost 3 bases and J lost 2 bases. The CDR3 is 15 residues long. CDR3 bases: TGCGCCAGCAGCTCCTCCGGGACAGGAGCCTACGAGCAGTACTTC. Protein product: CASSSSGTGAYEQYF.

The V call is TRBV7-8, the J call TRBJ2-1; 11 nucleotides line up with TRBD2. This CDR3 region has 18 residues. Looked up from germline, CDR1 is SGHVS and CDR2 is FQNEAQ. V lost 2 bases to trimming and J lost 5 bases; unmatched junction nucleotides: 11. CDR3 amino acids: CASSLLTGTSGGNNEQFF. CDR3 sequence (DNA): TGTGCCAGCAGCTTATTAACCGGGACTAGCGGAGGGAACAATGAGCAGTTCTTC.